This T cell receptor (beta chain) was obtained from a study of blood T cell repertoires in COVID-19. Study details: Acute and convalescent COVID-19 specimens originated in the United States, Italy and Spain.

Repertoires were generated with immunoSEQ multiplex PCR, while TCRdb's copy carries only in-frame clones and drops some. Counted here are a few hundred thousand clones, approximately 79% occurring once; the ten biggest clones make up approximately 4.3%. This clone was seen a few times. Participants' own reports of clinical history determined their cohort assignment. Input material: PBMCs or T cells enriched from blood (not recorded which). This TCR came from a man younger than 45 with acute COVID-19.

The CDR3 here is CATSDQGQVYGYTF. The CDR3 DNA is TGTGCCACCAGTGACCAGGGACAAGTCTATGGCTACACCTTC. The rearrangement joins TRBV24-1 to TRBJ1-2; D possibly corresponds to TRBD1 (6 bases). The CDR3 is made up of 14 amino acids. CDR1 KGHDR and CDR2 SFDVKD come from the germline V gene. Trimming removed 4 bases from V and 4 bases from J, with 12 bases in between.